This TCR beta chain was recovered during a study of T cell responses to AZD1222 COVID-19 vaccine. With regard to this clone: Its antigen remains unknown.

This table comes from immunoSEQ multiplex PCR, and its TCRdb copy is limited to in-frame clones, with some not included. The repertoire holds about 130,000 clones, with 80% to 95% as singletons. Regarding the study as a whole: Reportedly, nearly half the spike-specific TCRs target unmutated variant regions.

Germline V gene data show CDR1 as MDHEN and CDR2 as SYDVKM. The CDR3 has 16 amino acids. The J segment lost 8 bases and the V segment lost 6 bases, leaving 13 bases of the junction unmatched. The material was peripheral blood, obtained on day 0 of MenACWY control vaccination. The chain employs TRBV28 and TRBJ1-2, with 12 bases lining up with TRBD1. The TCR was taken from an adult in good health. The CDR3 DNA is TGTGCCAGCAGCACCCCCCCGGGACAGGGGGCTGAGGGCTACACCTTC. Amino acid sequence: CASSTPPGQGAEGYTF.